Sequencing of this TCR beta chain was carried out in a study of T cell responses to AZD1222 COVID-19 vaccine. Overall study results and limits: Possibly, clonal diversity was underestimated; donors were largely white British and included more females. The repertoires were collected only after the peak T cell response. Once two AZD1222 doses were given, Spike-specific TCR breadth and depth went up. Reportedly, nearly half of unique spike TCRs recognized epitopes outside B.1.351/B.1.1.7 mutations.

This CDR3 region has 13 residues. From germline, CDR1 is MGHRA and CDR2 YSYEKL. V was clipped by 0 bases and J by 11 bases; unmatched bases: 7. This clone was seen only a few times. No antigen is known for it. Some clones are missing from TCRdb's copy, which holds only in-frame ones; the method was immunoSEQ multiplex PCR. The table shows 100,000 to 150,000 clones, with about nine tenths occurring only once. This specimen was peripheral blood, taken 28 days after the second AZD1222 dose. The chain joins TRBV4-1 to TRBJ2-7, with 7 bases that match TRBD1. This clonotype originated in an adult who received the AZD1222 COVID-19 vaccine. The CDR3 protein is CASSQDFGGQEYF. CDR3 DNA: TGCGCCAGCAGCCAAGATTTTGGCGGACAGGAGTACTTC.